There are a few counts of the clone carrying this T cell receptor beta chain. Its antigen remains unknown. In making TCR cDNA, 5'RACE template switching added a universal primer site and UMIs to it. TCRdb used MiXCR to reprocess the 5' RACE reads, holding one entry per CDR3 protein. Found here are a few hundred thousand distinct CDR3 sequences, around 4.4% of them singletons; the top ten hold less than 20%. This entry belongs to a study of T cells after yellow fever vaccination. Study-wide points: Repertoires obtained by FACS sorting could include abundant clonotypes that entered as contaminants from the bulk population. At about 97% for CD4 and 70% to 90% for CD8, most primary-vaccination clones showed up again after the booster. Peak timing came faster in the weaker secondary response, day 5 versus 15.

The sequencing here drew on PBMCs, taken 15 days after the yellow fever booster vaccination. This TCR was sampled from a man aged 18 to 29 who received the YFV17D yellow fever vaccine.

The CDR3 coding sequence is TGTGCCAGCAGTGTAACGGAACTAGATGGCTACACCTTC. This codes for CASSVTELDGYTF. The chain links TRBV2 to TRBJ1-2; D not resolved. This CDR3 contains 13 residues. Per the germline V gene, CDR1 is SNHLY and CDR2 is FYNNEI. V dropped 4 bases and J dropped 6 bases, with 12 bases sitting between them.